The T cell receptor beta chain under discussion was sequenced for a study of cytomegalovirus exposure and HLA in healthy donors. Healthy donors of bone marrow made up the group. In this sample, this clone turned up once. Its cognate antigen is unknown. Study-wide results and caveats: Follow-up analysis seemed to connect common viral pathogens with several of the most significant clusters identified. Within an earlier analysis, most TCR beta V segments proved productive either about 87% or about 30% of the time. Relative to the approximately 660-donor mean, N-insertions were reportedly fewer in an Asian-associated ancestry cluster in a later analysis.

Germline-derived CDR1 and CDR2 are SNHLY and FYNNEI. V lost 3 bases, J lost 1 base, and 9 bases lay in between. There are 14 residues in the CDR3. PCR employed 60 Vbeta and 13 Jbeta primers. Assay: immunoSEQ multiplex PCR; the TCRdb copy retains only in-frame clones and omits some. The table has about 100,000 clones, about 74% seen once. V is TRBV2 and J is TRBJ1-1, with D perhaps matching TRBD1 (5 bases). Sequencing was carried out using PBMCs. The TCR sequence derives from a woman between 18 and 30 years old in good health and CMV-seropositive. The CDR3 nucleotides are TGTGCCAGCAGTGAGGAGGGGAAGAACACTGAAGCTTTCTTT. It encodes CASSEEGKNTEAFF.